These 25 T cell receptor beta chains were all obtained from the same sample, sequenced in a study of long-term antiretroviral therapy in people with HIV (dated by TCRdb to the early 2020s). The immunoSEQ hsTCRB v3.0 assay was used at survey level resolution to sequence the TRB variable region. The table comes from immuneACCESS by way of TCRdb, which keeps in-frame sequences with V and J called. Part of the clones is missing from these tables; in studies checked, under half for an unresolved V gene and the rest for unknown reasons. The sample includes some 22,000 clones, with around 81% observed a single time. Jointly, the top ten make up approximately 4% of the sample. Sequencing was performed on unsorted PBMCs, taken approximately 4 years after starting antiretroviral therapy. The receptors derive from a young man with HIV.

The V gene is TRBV14, the J gene TRBJ2-7, with D unclear. V gave up 0 bases and J gave up 5 bases, with 11 bases separating them. Germline CDR1 reads SGHDN; CDR2 reads FVKESK. CDR3 length: 14 amino acids. The CDR3 protein is CASSQESPGDEQYF. CDR3 sequence (DNA): TGTGCCAGCAGCCAAGAGAGTCCGGGCGACGAGCAGTACTTC.

DNA of the CDR3: TGCGCCAGCAGCTTGGGGTCCACGGGGCAGCATGATGGCTACACCTTC. It yields the protein CASSLGSTGQHDGYTF. The rearrangement uses TRBV5-1 and TRBJ1-2, with D possibly TRBD1 on 5 matching bases. Germline V gives CDR1 SGHRS, CDR2 YFSETQ. The V and J ends lost 0 bases and 6 bases respectively, with 18 bases between them. CDR3 length equals 16 residues.

This clone was observed a few times. CDR3 sequence: CASSPTTGVDRYGYTF. For the CDR3, the DNA is TGTGCCAGCTCACCCACCACCGGGGTTGATCGCTATGGCTACACCTTC. This rearrangement joins TRBV18 to TRBJ1-2, with unresolved D. Germline-derived CDR1 and CDR2 are KGHSH and LQKENI. Trimming left V 3 bases short and J 4 bases short, with 18 bases between. This CDR3 spans 16 amino acids.

This clone has just one count. V gene TRBV29-1 combines with J gene TRBJ1-1; 9 bases match TRBD1. CDR3 size: 14 residues. With V trimmed by 3 bases and J by 1 base, 3 bases remained unmatched. CDR1 SQVTM and CDR2 ANQGSEA come from the germline V gene. The CDR3 DNA is TGCAGCGTTGAGACGGGACAGGGGAACACTGAAGCTTTCTTT. Its protein is CSVETGQGNTEAFF.

V and J are TRBV4-1 and TRBJ1-1; D unresolved. The V end lost 0 bases, the J end lost 7 bases, and 9 bases lay between the germline ends. Per germline, CDR1 MGHRA and CDR2 YSYEKL. The CDR3 runs 13 residues. In DNA, the CDR3 is TGCGCCAGCAGCCAAGATCTCGGCTATGAAGCTTTCTTT. It encodes CASSQDLGYEAFF.

V usage is TRBV28 and J usage is TRBJ1-3; no definite D call. Germline V gene sequence: CDR1 MDHEN, CDR2 SYDVKM. The CDR3 is 16 residues long. V was cut by 1 base and J by 0 bases, with 10 bases left in between. The CDR3: CASSLSGRISGNTIYF. Here the CDR3 DNA reads TGTGCCAGCAGTTTATCCGGACGTATCTCTGGAAACACCATATATTTT. Full variable domain (remainder filled in from reference TRBV28 and TRBJ1-3): DVKVTQSSRYLVKRTGEKVFLECVQDMDHENMFWYRQDPGLGLRLIYFSYDVKMKEKGDIPEGYSVSREKKERFSLILESASTNQTSMYLCASSLSGRISGNTIYFGEGSWLTVV.

This rearrangement joins TRBV29-1 to TRBJ2-4; possibly TRBD1 for D (5 bases). This CDR3 region has 11 residues. Trimming removed 7 bases from V and 11 bases from J, with 15 bases in between. Germline V gene lookup returns CDR1 SQVTM and CDR2 ANQGSEA. Here the CDR3 reads CSAQDTRFQYF. CDR3 in DNA: TGCAGCGCTCAGGACACGCGTTTTCAGTACTTC.

The chain joins TRBV7-6 to TRBJ2-2; D is possibly TRBD2 (6 bases). Germline V CDR1 and CDR2: SGHVS, FNYEAQ. The CDR3 runs to 16 residues. Trimming cost V 3 bases and J 2 bases, with 13 bases left between them. The CDR3 loop reads CASSLPGLPNTGELFF. CDR3 in DNA: TGTGCCAGCAGCTTGCCGGGACTTCCCAACACCGGGGAGCTGTTTTTT.

This clone was counted once. This chain links TRBV5-1 with TRBJ2-1; possible D gene TRBD1, 6 bases. With 0 bases removed from V and 5 bases from J, the gap between germline ends came to 9 bases. This CDR3 contains 14 residues. From germline, CDR1 is SGHRS and CDR2 YFSETQ. The chain's CDR3 is CASSLGRGDNEQFF. The CDR3 region has the DNA TGCGCCAGCAGCTTGGGCAGGGGAGACAATGAGCAGTTCTTC. Full variable domain (remainder filled in from reference TRBV5-1 and TRBJ2-1): KAGVTQTPRYLIKTRGQQVTLSCSPISGHRSVSWYQQTPGQGLQFLFEYFSETQRNKGNFPGRFSGRQFSNSRSEMNVSTLELGDSALYLCASSLGRGDNEQFFGPGTRLTVL.

This chain joins TRBV10-3 and TRBJ1-1; no clear D gene. V was clipped by 8 bases and J by 8 bases, with 18 bases between them. The length of the CDR3 is 13 residues. Germline V gives CDR1 ENHRY, CDR2 SYGVKD. The CDR3, as DNA: TGTGCCATCTCCCAGACCCGGGAAGACGAAGCTTTCTTT. It translates to CAISQTREDEAFF.

The genes are TRBV2 and TRBJ1-4, with 7 bases that match TRBD1. This CDR3 has 14 residues. The V segment lost 4 bases and the J segment 8 bases; nucleotides outside the gene matches: 7. Germline V gene lookup returns CDR1 SNHLY and CDR2 FYNNEI. Here the CDR3 reads CASSGQGGGEKLFF. CDR3 bases: TGTGCCAGCAGTGGACAGGGAGGAGGCGAAAAACTGTTTTTT.

The gene calls are TRBV7-2 and TRBJ2-5, with 11 positions matching TRBD2. The CDR3 sequence is 17 residues long. Germline V CDR1 and CDR2: SGHTA, FQGNSA. J was trimmed by 5 bases and V by 3 bases; bases with no gene match: 11. The CDR3 protein is CASSLGLAGGRRETQYF. The DNA for the CDR3 is TGTGCCAGCAGCTTGGGTTTAGCGGGGGGGCGAAGGGAGACCCAGTACTTC.

This chain uses TRBV6-5 with TRBJ1-1, with D tentatively TRBD1 (5 bases). V gave up 2 bases and J gave up 0 bases, with 10 bases separating them. The CDR3 has 15 residues. The V gene's germline CDR1 is MNHEY and CDR2 SVGAGI. CDR3 residues: CASSYGAGLNTEAFF. As DNA, the CDR3 is TGTGCCAGCAGTTACGGGGCAGGGTTGAACACTGAAGCTTTCTTT.

V gene TRBV28 combines with J gene TRBJ2-3; unclear D gene. CDR1 is MDHEN and CDR2 is SYDVKM in the germline V gene. The CDR3 is made up of 15 amino acids. Between the trimmed V and J ends, which lost 1 base and 4 bases, there was a span of 12 bases. CDR3 amino acids: CASSLLGPSADTQYF. Here the CDR3 DNA reads TGTGCCAGCAGTTTATTAGGGCCCTCCGCAGATACGCAGTATTTT. Full variable domain (outside the CDR3, taken from reference TRBV28 and TRBJ2-3): DVKVTQSSRYLVKRTGEKVFLECVQDMDHENMFWYRQDPGLGLRLIYFSYDVKMKEKGDIPEGYSVSREKKERFSLILESASTNQTSMYLCASSLLGPSADTQYFGPGTRLTVL.

This chain's CDR3 is CASSLVVGGTTDTQYF. CDR3 nucleotides: TGTGCCAGCAGCTTAGTGGTGGGGGGGACCACAGATACGCAGTATTTT. The chain uses TRBV7-2 and TRBJ2-3; 7 bases are a match to TRBD2. The germline V gene has CDR1 SGHTA and CDR2 FQGNSA. V lost 1 base, J lost 2 bases, and 6 bases stayed unmatched. The CDR3 consists of 16 residues.

This chain uses TRBV11-2 with TRBJ2-7; TRBD1 matches 7 bases. Trimming at V came to 5 bases and at J to 4 bases, leaving 8 bases not matched to a gene. This CDR3 contains 14 residues. CDR1 is SGHAT, CDR2 FQNNGV, per germline. The chain's CDR3 is CASSPRTGGYEQYF. For the CDR3, the DNA is TGTGCCAGCAGCCCCAGGACAGGAGGTTACGAGCAGTACTTC.

The rearrangement joins TRBV6-1 to TRBJ2-5; unclear D gene. Per the germline V gene, CDR1 is MNHNS and CDR2 is SASEGT. Trimming left V 5 bases short and J 5 bases short, with 9 bases between. The CDR3 runs to 12 residues. The CDR3 protein is CASSPSVETQYF. The CDR3 DNA follows: TGTGCCAGCAGTCCTAGTGTGGAGACCCAGTACTTC.

V is TRBV5-1 and J is TRBJ2-7; 12 bases line up with TRBD2. The CDR3 extends over 15 amino acids. V shed 3 bases, J shed 4 bases, and the junction held 5 bases outside the gene matches. Looked up from germline, CDR1 is SGHRS and CDR2 is YFSETQ. The CDR3 nucleotides read TGCGCCAGCAGCTCCGCTAGCGGGGGGGCGTACGAGCAGTACTTC. It is translated as CASSSASGGAYEQYF.

The rearrangement links TRBV6-1 to TRBJ1-1; D gene ambiguous. Germline loops: CDR1 MNHNS, CDR2 SASEGT. V gave up 6 bases and J gave up 0 bases, with 11 bases separating them. The CDR3 spans 14 residues. Here the CDR3 reads CASRTEPLNTEAFF. The CDR3 nucleotides are TGTGCCAGCAGGACCGAACCCCTGAACACTGAAGCTTTCTTT.

V usage is TRBV4-1 and J usage is TRBJ1-2, with D perhaps matching TRBD1 (6 bases). This CDR3 is 18 amino acids long. The germline V and J ends were trimmed by 4 bases and 2 bases, with 23 bases remaining between them. Germline CDR1 MGHRA, CDR2 YSYEKL. CDR3 DNA sequence: TGCGCCAGCAGCCCGGGGCCAGGCGGGACATGGAACAACTATGGCTACACCTTC. Residues: CASSPGPGGTWNNYGYTF.

The V and J genes are TRBV19 and TRBJ2-3; 8 positions match TRBD1. The CDR3 runs to 15 residues. V was clipped by 5 bases and J by 1 base; unmatched bases: 5. From germline, CDR1 is LNHDA and CDR2 SQIVND (reference sequence). The CDR3 region is CASSSTGDRTDTQYF. The CDR3 nucleotides read TGTGCCAGTAGTTCGACAGGGGACCGCACAGATACGCAGTATTTT.

The chain links TRBV18 to TRBJ2-5; a weak D match, TRBD1 (6 bases). Trimming left V 6 bases short and J 5 bases short, with 13 bases between. The V gene's germline CDR1 is KGHSH and CDR2 LQKENI. The length of the CDR3 is 13 residues. The DNA of the CDR3 is TGTGCCAGCTCCCCCGGGACAAAGGAGACCCAGTACTTC. Protein sequence: CASSPGTKETQYF.

The chain couples TRBV7-9 to TRBJ1-6, with a weak D call TRBD1 (6 bases). Trimming cost V 5 bases and J 10 bases, with 15 bases left between them. This CDR3 has 14 residues. Germline assignment: CDR1 SEHNR and CDR2 FQNEAQ (reference sequence). The CDR3 DNA reads as TGTGCCAGCAGCCAGGAACAGGGTTTGTCACCCCTCCACTTT. Translating it yields CASSQEQGLSPLHF. Based on the CDR3 plus reference TRBV7-9 and TRBJ1-6, the full variable domain is DTGVSQNPRHKITKRGQNVTFRCDPISEHNRLYWYRQTLGQGPEFLTYFQNEAQLEKSRLLSDRFSAERPKGSFSTLEIQRTEQGDSAMYLCASSQEQGLSPLHFGNGTRLTVT.

This clone was detected only once. V gene TRBV9 combines with J gene TRBJ2-6, with D perhaps matching TRBD1 (6 bases). Looked up from germline, CDR1 is SGDLS and CDR2 is YYNGEE. The V end was cut by 0 bases, the J end by 0 bases, with 7 bases between. This CDR3 is 16 amino acids long. Here the CDR3 DNA reads TGTGCCAGCAGCGTAGTAGGGGGCTCTGGGGCCAACGTCCTGACTTTC. It yields the protein CASSVVGGSGANVLTF.

This sequence joins TRBV2 and TRBJ2-7; possible D gene TRBD1, 5 bases. Trimming shortened V by 11 bases and J by 2 bases, and 10 bases separated the two germline ends. Germline CDR1 SNHLY, CDR2 FYNNEI. The CDR3 sequence is 11 residues long. CDR3 in amino acids: CAGQGPYEQYV. For the CDR3, the DNA is TGTGCCGGTCAGGGTCCCTACGAGCAGTACGTC.